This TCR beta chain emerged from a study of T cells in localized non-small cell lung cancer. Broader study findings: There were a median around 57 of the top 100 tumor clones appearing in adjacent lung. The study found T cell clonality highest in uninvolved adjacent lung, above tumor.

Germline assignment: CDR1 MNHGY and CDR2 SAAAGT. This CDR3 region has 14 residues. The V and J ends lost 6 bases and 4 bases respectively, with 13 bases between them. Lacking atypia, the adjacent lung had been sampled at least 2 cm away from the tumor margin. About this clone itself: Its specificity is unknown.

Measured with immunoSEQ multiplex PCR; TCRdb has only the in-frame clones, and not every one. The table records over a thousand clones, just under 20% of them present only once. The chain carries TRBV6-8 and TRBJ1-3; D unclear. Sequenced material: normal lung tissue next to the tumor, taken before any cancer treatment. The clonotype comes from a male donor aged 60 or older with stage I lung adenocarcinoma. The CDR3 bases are TGTGCCAGCAGCCGAACCGTGGGAGGAAACACCATATATTTT. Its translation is CASSRTVGGNTIYF.